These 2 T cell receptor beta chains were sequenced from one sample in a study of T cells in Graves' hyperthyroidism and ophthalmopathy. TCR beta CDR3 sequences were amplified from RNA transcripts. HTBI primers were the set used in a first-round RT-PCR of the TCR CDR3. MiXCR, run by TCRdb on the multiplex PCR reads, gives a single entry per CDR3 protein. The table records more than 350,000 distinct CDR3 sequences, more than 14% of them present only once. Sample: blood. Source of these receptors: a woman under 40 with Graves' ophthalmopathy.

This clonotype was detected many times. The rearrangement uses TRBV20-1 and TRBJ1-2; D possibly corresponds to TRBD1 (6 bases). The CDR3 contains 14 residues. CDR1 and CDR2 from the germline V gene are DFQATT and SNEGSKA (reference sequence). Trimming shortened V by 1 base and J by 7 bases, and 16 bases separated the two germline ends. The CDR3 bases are TGCAGTGCTAGAGGACAGGAGGGGACTGGTGGCTACACCTTC. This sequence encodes CSARGQEGTGGYTF.

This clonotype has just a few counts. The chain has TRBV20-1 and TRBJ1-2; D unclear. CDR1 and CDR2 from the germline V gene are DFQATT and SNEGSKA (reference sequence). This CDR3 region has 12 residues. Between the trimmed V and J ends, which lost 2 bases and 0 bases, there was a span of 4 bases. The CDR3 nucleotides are TGCAGTGCTAGACAGACTAACTATGGCTACACCTTC. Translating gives CSARQTNYGYTF.